This TCR beta chain is drawn from a study of tumor and adjacent non-tumor tissue in lung cancer. Study overall: Patients were aged roughly 30 to 76, nine to eleven men and about 5 women, stage I to III. Findings and caveats of the study: Top 100 clones took a larger repertoire share in normal lung.

Three rounds of nested PCR, following a modified ARM-PCR protocol, produced the TCRbeta library. TCRdb called the multiplex PCR reads again in MiXCR, with one record for every CDR3 protein. This sample yields approximately 90,000 distinct CDR3 sequences, of which around 59% are seen a single time; approximately 15% belongs to the top ten. Concerning this clonotype itself: Antigen specificity is unknown. A junction end diverges from the germline sequence, so it may reflect a read error.

Looked up from germline, CDR1 is SGHRS and CDR2 is YFSETQ. This CDR3 spans 15 amino acids. This sample's RNA came from whole unsorted tissue. The chain carries TRBV5-1 and TRBJ1-5; D perhaps matches TRBD1 (5 bases). This TCR was sampled from a man between 65 and 80 years old with non-small cell lung cancer. The sequencing sample was made of lung tumor tissue. The CDR3 loop is CVSSLAGSPREPQHF. DNA of the CDR3: TGCGTCAGCAGCTTGGCAGGGAGCCCCCGTGAGCCCCAGCATTTT.